One and the same sample provided the 6 T cell receptor beta chains below, sequenced in a study of OX40 agonist ivuxolimab in advanced cancers. Using immunoSEQ multiplex PCR, the repertoire was profiled, and TCRdb retains in-frame clones only, with some absent. The table lists over 80,000 clones, about nine tenths of them singletons. The sequencing used CD4+ or CD8+ T cells sorted from blood, collected in a trial of the OX40 agonist ivuxolimab. These TCRs come from an adult with an advanced solid tumor such as melanoma, head and neck, liver or kidney cancer.

The rearrangement uses TRBV7-8 and TRBJ2-5; D remains unclear. Judging by the DNA end, TRBJ2-7 fits better; the J call may be wrong. This CDR3 has 13 residues. Germline loops: CDR1 SGHVS, CDR2 FQNEAQ. CDR3 residues: CASSLVGRSEQYF. The CDR3 DNA reads TGTGCCAGCAGCTTAGTAGGCCGTTCCGAGCAGTACTTC.

This chain uses TRBV18 with TRBJ2-5, with 7 bases matching TRBD2. The CDR3 runs to 16 residues. With 3 bases clipped from V and 5 bases from J, the junction kept 12 bases outside the gene matches. Germline lookup yields CDR1 KGHSH and CDR2 LQKENI. CDR3 region: CASSPPSGIRGETQYF. The CDR3 DNA follows: TGTGCCAGCTCACCGCCGAGCGGGATACGAGGCGAGACCCAGTACTTC.

CDR3 nucleotide sequence: TGCGCCAGCAGCCACCACCCCCGGAGGACAGTTGGGCAAGAGACCCAGTACTTC. Its protein is CASSHHPRRTVGQETQYF. V usage is TRBV4-1 and J usage is TRBJ2-5, with D perhaps TRBD1 (6 bases). Per the germline V gene, CDR1 is MGHRA and CDR2 is YSYEKL. The CDR3 spans 18 residues. V was pared by 3 bases and J by 2 bases, with 22 bases between.

The chain couples TRBV19 to TRBJ2-1; D may correspond to TRBD1 or TRBD2 (5 bases each). Per the germline V gene, CDR1 is LNHDA and CDR2 is SQIVND (reference sequence). V dropped 4 bases and J dropped 2 bases, with 9 bases sitting between them. The CDR3 runs to 14 residues. CDR3 protein: CASSTGTPYNEQFF. In DNA form, the CDR3 reads TGTGCCAGTAGTACAGGGACGCCCTACAATGAGCAGTTCTTC.

In the case of this clone: A read error may produce the germline difference seen at one junction end. V and J are TRBV13 and TRBJ1-5; 7 bases agree with TRBD1. The CDR3 is 14 amino acids. Germline CDR1 is PRHDT and CDR2 is FYEKMQ (reference sequence). The CDR3 DNA reads TGTGCCAGCAGCCTAGGGGGCGCGGGACAGCCCCAGCATTTT. Protein sequence: CASSLGGAGQPQHF.

The chain is built from TRBV29-1 and TRBJ1-2; 9 bases map to TRBD1. This CDR3 is 15 amino acids long. Germline values: CDR1 SQVTM, CDR2 ANQGSEA. Unmatched junction bases numbered 8, after V lost 2 bases and J lost 4 bases. The CDR3 DNA reads as TGCAGCGTTGAAAAGGACAGGGGATCCATCTATGGCTACACCTTC. Translation: CSVEKDRGSIYGYTF. The full variable domain, completed using reference TRBV29-1 and TRBJ1-2, is SAVISQKPSRDICQRGTSLTIQCQVDSQVTMMFWYRQQPGQSLTLIATANQGSEATYESGFVIDKFPISRPNLTFSTLTVSNMSPEDSSIYLCSVEKDRGSIYGYTFGSGTRLTVV.